This entry lists 17 T cell receptor beta chains sequenced from one sample in a study of regulatory T cells in long-lasting Graves disease. Investigators prepared the TCR beta libraries by applying iRepertoire HTBI primers and Arm-PCR of CDR3 regions. One entry per CDR3 protein, called by TCRdb with MiXCR from the multiplex PCR reads. This sample carries 400,000 to 500,000 distinct CDR3 sequences, roughly 22% of them seen once, and the ten largest clones take around 12%. Noted time point: persistent/refractory GD, antithyroid drugs over 5 years with positive TRAb. Preparation of the TCR library used RNA extracted from PBMCs. The starting material was peripheral blood mononuclear cells (PBMCs), obtained when the disease was refractory, from a patient treated with antithyroid drugs. The origin of the receptors is a female donor with Graves disease.

As concerns this clonotype: One end of the junction does not line up with germline, which may come from a read error. This chain uses TRBV7-8 with TRBJ1-2; tentatively, D is TRBD1 (6 bases). Germline V gene data show CDR1 as SGHVS and CDR2 as FQNEAQ. The CDR3 spans 16 residues. The DNA of the CDR3 is TGCGCCAGCAGCCAAGAACGATGGGGGGCGGAAAGAGGCTACACCTTC. It encodes CASSQERWGAERGYTF.

This clonotype was seen repeatedly, ten times or more. The rearrangement links TRBV12-3 or TRBV12-4 to TRBJ1-4; 8 bases fit TRBD1. CDR3 length: 13 amino acids. The V and J ends lost 6 bases and 8 bases, in that order; junction bases with no gene match: 5. The chain's CDR3 is CASRTGASEKLFF. The CDR3 bases are TGTGCCAGCAGGACAGGGGCATCGGAAAAACTGTTTTTT.

This clonotype was seen many times. This chain connects TRBV28 to TRBJ1-2; D is unresolved. The CDR3 covers 13 residues. Trimming cost V 4 bases and J 8 bases, with 14 bases left between them. In germline, CDR1 is MDHEN, CDR2 SYDVKM. CDR3 region: CASSSSGLRGYTF. The CDR3 DNA reads as TGTGCCAGCAGTTCATCCGGGCTCAGGGGCTACACCTTC.

This clonotype turned up a few times. This chain links TRBV6-1 with TRBJ2-5; 7 nucleotides align to TRBD2. Germline V lookup: CDR1 MNHNS, CDR2 SASEGT. The CDR3 covers 17 residues. V gave up 5 bases and J gave up 1 base; unmatched junction bases: 13. CDR3 region: CASSPPSRGTSQETQYF. The CDR3 DNA reads as TGTGCCAGCAGTCCCCCCTCGCGGGGGACCTCCCAAGAGACCCAGTACTTC.

The chain links TRBV7-2 to TRBJ1-3; D is possibly TRBD1 (5 bases). V lost 4 bases to trimming and J lost 0 bases, with 10 bases between them. Germline V gene data show CDR1 as SGHTA and CDR2 as FQGNSA. CDR3 length: 15 residues. CDR3 loop: CASSSGAYSGNTIYF. CDR3 in DNA: TGTGCCAGCAGCTCCGGGGCTTACTCTGGAAACACCATATATTTT.

The V gene is TRBV12-3 or TRBV12-4, the J gene TRBJ2-2, with D uncertain. The V end was cut by 5 bases, the J end by 3 bases, with 13 bases between. This CDR3 spans 15 amino acids. CDR3 residues: CASSPYIVDTGELFF. The DNA for the CDR3 is TGTGCCAGCAGTCCCTATATCGTGGACACCGGGGAGCTGTTTTTT.

The chain couples TRBV19 to TRBJ1-4; TRBD1 is a possible D gene (6 bases). In germline, CDR1 is LNHDA, CDR2 SQIVND (reference sequence). The CDR3 contains 15 residues. V dropped 6 bases and J dropped 0 bases, with 11 bases sitting between them. CDR3 DNA: TGTGCCAGTAGCGAACAGGGCTCAACTAATGAAAAACTGTTTTTT. Amino acid sequence: CASSEQGSTNEKLFF.

The chain joins TRBV9 to TRBJ2-7; 9 bases map to TRBD1. Germline CDR1 reads SGDLS; CDR2 reads YYNGEE. V shed 4 bases and J 6 bases; nucleotides not matched to a gene: 8. There are 14 residues in the CDR3. The CDR3 DNA follows: TGTGCCAGCAGCCCAAGGACAGGGGCGTCCGAGCAGTACTTC. Its translation: CASSPRTGASEQYF.

This clonotype was counted a few times. The genes are TRBV6-1 and TRBJ1-1; possible D gene TRBD1, 5 bases. CDR1 and CDR2 (germline): MNHNS, SASEGT. The length of the CDR3 is 12 residues. The V gene lost 4 bases and the J gene lost 8 bases, with 11 bases spanning the gap. As DNA, the CDR3 is TGTGCCAGCAGTGGAGCAGGGCGAGAAGCTTTCTTT. Its protein is CASSGAGREAFF.

This clonotype was seen repeatedly, ten times or more. V gene TRBV12-3 or TRBV12-4 combines with J gene TRBJ1-6, with a tentative D call TRBD1 (6 bases). The CDR3 length is 16 residues. V dropped 6 bases and J dropped 4 bases, with 16 bases sitting between them. CDR3 DNA sequence: TGTGCCAGCAGCCTTGGGGGGGCAGGGTATAATTCACCCCTCCACTTT. Residues: CASSLGGAGYNSPLHF.

The chain employs TRBV10-3 and TRBJ2-3; the D gene could be TRBD1 or TRBD2 (5 bases each). Trimming removed 4 bases at V and 4 bases at J, with 24 bases between. Germline loops: CDR1 ENHRY, CDR2 SYGVKD. The CDR3 is 18 amino acids. The CDR3 nucleotides are TGTGCCATCAGTGTAGGAGTGCGAGCAGGCCGGGGCCCAGATACGCAGTATTTT. The encoded protein is CAISVGVRAGRGPDTQYF.

This clonotype was counted ten times or more. V and J are TRBV28 and TRBJ1-2; perhaps TRBD1 as D (5 bases). Trimming cost V 6 bases and J 0 bases, with 11 bases left between them. The germline gives CDR1 MDHEN, CDR2 SYDVKM. CDR3 length equals 14 residues. The CDR3 region has the DNA TGTGCCAGCAGCTTAGCAGGGACTAACTATGGCTACACCTTC. This encodes CASSLAGTNYGYTF.

A few counts support this clonotype. The chain has TRBV12-3 or TRBV12-4 and TRBJ2-2; D is unresolved. This CDR3 comprises 14 residues. V was shortened by 1 base and J by 3 bases, with 6 bases between the two germline ends. The CDR3 DNA is TGTGCCAGCAGTTTAGAGGATCACACCGGGGAGCTGTTTTTT. Translated: CASSLEDHTGELFF.

The chain recombines TRBV20-1 with TRBJ1-5, with 12 bases lining up with TRBD1. CDR1 is DFQATT and CDR2 is SNEGSKA in the germline V gene (reference sequence). CDR3 size: 16 residues. With 5 bases clipped from V and 1 base from J, the junction kept 6 bases outside the gene matches. DNA for the CDR3: TGCAGTGCTCAAGCCGGGACAGGGGGCAGCAATCAGCCCCAGCATTTT. Residues: CSAQAGTGGSNQPQHF.

In this sample, this clonotype turned up a few times. The chain couples TRBV10-3 to TRBJ1-4; TRBD1 might be the D (6 bases). Between the trimmed V and J ends, which lost 4 bases and 8 bases, there was a span of 11 bases. Germline values: CDR1 ENHRY, CDR2 SYGVKD. The CDR3 spans 13 residues. The CDR3 sequence is CAISAGVGEKLFF. The CDR3, as DNA: TGTGCCATCAGTGCAGGGGTAGGGGAAAAACTGTTTTTT.

Concerning this clonotype: One end of the junction varies from germline; a read error may be responsible. The chain recombines TRBV28 with TRBJ2-3; maybe TRBD2 (5 bases). The CDR3 runs to 14 residues. Per germline, CDR1 MDHEN and CDR2 SYDVKM. The CDR3 here is CASTEGFGTDTQYF. The CDR3 nucleotides read TGTGCCAGTACTGAGGGTTTTGGCACGGATACGCAGTATTTT.

The CDR3 spells CASSLAVGVITEAFF. CDR3 nucleotide sequence: TGTGCCAGCAGCTTAGCGGTCGGGGTCATCACTGAAGCTTTCTTT. The J gene is TRBJ1-1, the V gene TRBV7-2; no clear D. V was trimmed by 0 bases and J by 4 bases, leaving 12 bases between them. Looked up from germline, CDR1 is SGHTA and CDR2 is FQGNSA. The CDR3 has 15 amino acids.